This is a list of T cell receptor beta chains from one sample in a study of cytomegalovirus exposure and HLA in healthy donors. Clones were sequenced by immunoSEQ multiplex PCR, and TCRdb holds only the in-frame ones, with some missing. This sample has just over 150,000 clones, with approximately 80% found just once. The sequenced material came from PBMCs. All receptors come from a woman aged 45-59 years in good health and CMV-seropositive. CDR3s include the opening cysteine and the closing phenylalanine or tryptophan. Fields, in order: CDR3 length, J gene, clone size, D gene, V gene, CDR3 DNA, CDR3 protein. The D gene is left open where the match is weak. Clone size appears in some rows only: once, few, many, or a class for an expanded clone.

cdr3_length: 13
j_call: TRBJ2-7
clone_size: -
d_call: TRBD2
v_call: TRBV7-8
cdr3_nt: TGTGCCAGCAGCCAGCAGCCGGGGGGCGAGCAGTACTTC
cdr3_aa: CASSQQPGGEQYF

cdr3_length: 15
j_call: TRBJ2-7
clone_size: few
d_call: TRBD1
v_call: TRBV19
cdr3_nt: TGTGCCAGTAGTAATCCGGCAGGGGGCTCCTACGAGCAGTACTTC
cdr3_aa: CASSNPAGGSYEQYF

cdr3_length: 16
j_call: TRBJ2-7
clone_size: -
d_call: TRBD1
v_call: TRBV7-6
cdr3_nt: TGTGCCAGCAGCTTACGGACAGGGGTTACTATGCCCGAGCAGTACTTC
cdr3_aa: CASSLRTGVTMPEQYF

cdr3_length: 13
j_call: TRBJ1-4
clone_size: -
d_call: TRBD1
v_call: TRBV6-1
cdr3_nt: TGTGCCAGCAGTGGGACAGGTGGGGAAAAACTGTTTTTT
cdr3_aa: CASSGTGGEKLFF

cdr3_length: 14
j_call: TRBJ2-7
clone_size: -
d_call: TRBD2
v_call: TRBV6-1
cdr3_nt: TGTGCCAGCAGTGTAACTAGCGGAGGTTACGAGCAGTACTTC
cdr3_aa: CASSVTSGGYEQYF

cdr3_length: 14
j_call: TRBJ1-3
clone_size: -
d_call: -
v_call: TRBV5-1
cdr3_nt: TGCGCCAGCAGGGACAATCCTGCTGGAAACACCATATATTTT
cdr3_aa: CASRDNPAGNTIYF

cdr3_length: 13
j_call: TRBJ2-3
clone_size: -
d_call: -
v_call: TRBV10-1
cdr3_nt: TGCGCCAGCAGTGCAGGGAGGCCAGATACGCAGTATTTT
cdr3_aa: CASSAGRPDTQYF

cdr3_length: 13
j_call: TRBJ2-1
clone_size: few
d_call: TRBD1
v_call: TRBV18
cdr3_nt: TGTGCCAGCTCAGTGGCAGGGGGCTTTGAGCAGTTCTTC
cdr3_aa: CASSVAGGFEQFF

cdr3_length: 15
j_call: TRBJ2-7
clone_size: -
d_call: TRBD1
v_call: TRBV15
cdr3_nt: TGTGCCACCAGCAGATCCCCGGGACAGTTTGACGAGCAGTACTTC
cdr3_aa: CATSRSPGQFDEQYF

cdr3_length: 14
j_call: TRBJ2-7
clone_size: once
d_call: -
v_call: TRBV5-1
cdr3_nt: TGCGCCAGCAGCTTGGGGGGCGCCTCGGTTGAGCAGTACTTC
cdr3_aa: CASSLGGASVEQYF

cdr3_length: 14
j_call: TRBJ1-5
clone_size: -
d_call: -
v_call: TRBV13
cdr3_nt: TGTGCCAGCAGCTTAGGGGGGGCGGGTCAGCCCCAGCATTTT
cdr3_aa: CASSLGGAGQPQHF

cdr3_length: 14
j_call: TRBJ2-1
clone_size: -
d_call: TRBD2
v_call: TRBV11-2
cdr3_nt: TGTGCCAGCAGCTCGGGGGGTTTATTCGCTGAGCAGTTCTTC
cdr3_aa: CASSSGGLFAEQFF

cdr3_length: 13
j_call: TRBJ2-7
clone_size: -
d_call: -
v_call: TRBV5-8
cdr3_nt: TGTGCCAGCAGCTTGGCCTGGCAGTACGAGCAGTACTTC
cdr3_aa: CASSLAWQYEQYF

cdr3_length: 14
j_call: TRBJ1-4
clone_size: -
d_call: -
v_call: TRBV30
cdr3_nt: TGTGCCTGGAGTGTACGGGGGATCGGTGAAAAACTGTTTTTT
cdr3_aa: CAWSVRGIGEKLFF

cdr3_length: 13
j_call: TRBJ1-5
clone_size: few
d_call: -
v_call: TRBV6-6
cdr3_nt: TGTGCCAGCAGTTACTGGGGGGGGGAGCCCCAGCATTTT
cdr3_aa: CASSYWGGEPQHF

cdr3_length: 14
j_call: TRBJ1-2
clone_size: -
d_call: TRBD1
v_call: TRBV10-3
cdr3_nt: TGTGCCATCAGGTGGGACAGGCAAGAATATGGCTACACCTTC
cdr3_aa: CAIRWDRQEYGYTF

cdr3_length: 13
j_call: TRBJ2-5
clone_size: -
d_call: -
v_call: TRBV30
cdr3_nt: TGTGCCTGGACCAAGAGGACAAGAGAGACCCAGTACTTC
cdr3_aa: CAWTKRTRETQYF

cdr3_length: 19
j_call: TRBJ2-2
clone_size: -
d_call: TRBD2
v_call: TRBV9
cdr3_nt: TGTGCCAGCAGCGTAGACCCTCTAGCGGGGGGACCCAAGGCCGGGGAGCTGTTTTTT
cdr3_aa: CASSVDPLAGGPKAGELFF

cdr3_length: 16
j_call: TRBJ2-7
clone_size: -
d_call: -
v_call: TRBV7-9
cdr3_nt: TGTTCCAGCAGCTTAGCGGAAGGGGGCCCACCCCACGAGCAGTACTTC
cdr3_aa: CSSSLAEGGPPHEQYF

cdr3_length: 15
j_call: TRBJ2-7
clone_size: -
d_call: -
v_call: TRBV7-2
cdr3_nt: TGTGCCAGCAGCTTAAAGACAGTAAAGACCTACGAGCAGTACTTC
cdr3_aa: CASSLKTVKTYEQYF

cdr3_length: 15
j_call: TRBJ1-5
clone_size: -
d_call: -
v_call: TRBV4-1
cdr3_nt: TGCGCCAGCAAGATCGGGGTTCTTAGCAATCAGCCCCAGCATTTT
cdr3_aa: CASKIGVLSNQPQHF

cdr3_length: 15
j_call: TRBJ2-2
clone_size: -
d_call: -
v_call: TRBV15
cdr3_nt: TGTGCCACCCATTGGGGGGGGGCGGACACCGGGGAGCTGTTTTTT
cdr3_aa: CATHWGGADTGELFF

cdr3_length: 14
j_call: TRBJ2-1
clone_size: -
d_call: -
v_call: TRBV7-8
cdr3_nt: TGTGCCAGCAGCTCACACTCCGGAGATAATGAGCAGTTCTTC
cdr3_aa: CASSSHSGDNEQFF